Presented here are 11 T cell receptor beta chains from one specimen sequenced in a study of cytomegalovirus exposure and HLA in healthy donors (dated by TCRdb to about 2017). The protocol used for the library was the immunoSEQ multiplex PCR assay. A mixture of 60 forward primers for TCR Vbeta segments and 13 reverse primers for TCR Jbeta segments was used in the multiplex PCR. The table comes from immuneACCESS by way of TCRdb, which keeps in-frame sequences with V and J called. Part of the clones is missing from these tables; in studies checked, under half for an unresolved V gene and the rest for unknown reasons. The table of this sample itemizes about 160,000 clones. About 1.2% of the sample is taken by the ten largest. The sample taken for sequencing was PBMCs. The receptor source for this set is a woman aged 55-69 years in good health and CMV-seronegative.

This chain connects TRBV5-8 to TRBJ1-5, with D maybe TRBD1 (6 bases). This CDR3 comprises 16 residues. Germline V CDR1 and CDR2: SGHTS, YDEGEE. Trimming shortened V by 1 base and J by 0 bases, and 11 bases separated the two germline ends. The CDR3 loop is CASSLNRDLSNQPQHF. The CDR3, as DNA: TGTGCCAGCAGCTTGAACAGGGATCTTAGCAATCAGCCCCAGCATTTT. The whole variable domain, remainder taken from reference TRBV5-8 and TRBJ1-5, is EAGVTQSPTHLIKTRGQQATLRCSPISGHTSVYWYQQALGLGLQFLLWYDEGEERNRGNFPPRFSGRQFPNYSSELNVNALELEDSALYLCASSLNRDLSNQPQHFGDGTRLSIL.

The chain uses TRBV21-1 and TRBJ2-7; the DNA was not compared with TRBD1, the D call given in the table. TRBV21-1 is annotated as a pseudogene. This CDR3 is built from 11 residues. CDR3 coding DNA: TGTGCCAGCATCGCAGACTACGAGCAGTACTTC. Translation gives CASIADYEQYF.

V and J are TRBV6-5 and TRBJ2-5; 8 nucleotides line up with TRBD2. Matching the DNA end better, TRBJ2-7 makes the J call doubtful. Looked up from germline, CDR1 is MNHEY and CDR2 is SVGAGI. This CDR3 is 15 amino acids long. The CDR3 nucleotides are TGTGCCAGCAGTTACGAGGGTAGCGGGGCCTACGAGCAGTACTTC. Translation: CASSYEGSGAYEQYF.

The chain has TRBV28 and TRBJ2-1; no clear D gene. Germline lookup yields CDR1 MDHEN and CDR2 SYDVKM. The V gene lost 6 bases and the J gene lost 8 bases, with 17 bases spanning the gap. The CDR3 spans 14 residues. CDR3 sequence: CASSRIGEYDEQFF. The DNA of the CDR3 is TGTGCCAGCAGCCGTATCGGAGAGTACGATGAGCAGTTCTTC.

J is TRBJ1-5 and V is TRBV30; the match to TRBD1 covers 8 bases. CDR1 and CDR2 from the germline V gene are GTSNPN and SVGIG (reference sequence). The J segment lost 10 bases and the V segment lost 0 bases, leaving 11 bases of the junction unmatched. This CDR3 has 15 amino acids. The CDR3 DNA follows: TGTGCCTGGAGTGTCTCCGGGACAGGCGTAATACCCCAGCATTTT. Encoded protein: CAWSVSGTGVIPQHF.

The chain joins TRBV2 to TRBJ2-5, with D uncertain. V lost 2 bases to trimming and J lost 4 bases, with 5 bases between them. Per germline, CDR1 SNHLY and CDR2 FYNNEI. This CDR3 contains 12 residues. This chain's CDR3 is CASSEWRETQYF. The CDR3, as DNA: TGTGCCAGCAGTGAATGGAGAGAGACCCAGTACTTC.

The V and J genes are TRBV19 and TRBJ1-2, with 9 bases lining up with TRBD1. The V gene's germline CDR1 is LNHDA and CDR2 SQIVND (reference sequence). The CDR3 has 13 amino acids. J lost 6 bases, V lost 5 bases, and 4 bases had no gene match. CDR3 in amino acids: CASSLRQGDGYTF. The CDR3 region has the DNA TGTGCCAGTAGTCTACGACAGGGGGATGGCTACACCTTC.

The chain recombines TRBV29-1 with TRBJ1-2; a weak D match, TRBD1 (6 bases). Trimming pared 4 bases from V and 8 bases from J, leaving 11 bases between. Germline assignment: CDR1 SQVTM and CDR2 ANQGSEA. This CDR3 has 11 amino acids. The CDR3 DNA reads TGCAGCGTTGGGGTCACAGGGGGCTACACCTTC. Protein sequence: CSVGVTGGYTF.

This sequence joins TRBV9 and TRBJ1-1; D is perhaps TRBD1 (6 bases). Germline V gene sequence: CDR1 SGDLS, CDR2 YYNGEE. Trimming took 0 bases from V and 8 from J, leaving 14 bases between them. This CDR3 comprises 14 residues. CDR3 region: CASSVGRQGYEAFF. The CDR3 DNA follows: TGTGCCAGCAGCGTAGGGCGGCAGGGGTACGAAGCTTTCTTT.

The V and J genes are TRBV6-4 and TRBJ2-6, with D unresolved. Per germline, CDR1 MRHNA and CDR2 SNTAGT. The CDR3 covers 15 residues. Trimming left V 6 bases short and J 1 base short, with 10 bases between. The CDR3: CASSLESSGANVLTF. The CDR3 DNA reads TGTGCCAGCAGCCTGGAGTCGTCTGGGGCCAACGTCCTGACTTTC.

This chain connects TRBV7-6 to TRBJ2-1; 14 nucleotides align to TRBD2. This CDR3 is 19 amino acids long. V lost 1 base and J lost 7; bases outside the gene matches: 12. Per the germline V gene, CDR1 is SGHVS and CDR2 is FNYEAQ. CDR3 amino acids: CASSLGVPGLAGVRNEQFF. The CDR3 DNA reads TGTGCCAGCAGCTTAGGGGTACCGGGACTAGCGGGAGTGAGGAATGAGCAGTTCTTC.